This T cell receptor (beta chain) was documented in a study of CD8+CD57+ T cells in acquired aplastic anemia. Study as a whole: Mean DNA quantity obtained from sorted CD4+ and CD8+ cells was around 3.2 ug. Notes on the study in general: Significance was not reached for CD8+ Simpson's diversity between patients and controls. Patients and controls were found to share 25 to 30 CD8+ CDR3 sequences.

Concerning this clonotype itself: The antigen is undetermined.

Genomic DNA, serving as template, underwent TCR beta VDJ and CDR3 profiling. TCRdb reanalysed the reads using MiXCR and keeps one entry per CDR3 protein. Of 150,000 to 200,000 distinct CDR3 sequences listed, 50% to 75% are singletons. CDR3 length: 14 amino acids. V was pared by 3 bases and J by 6 bases, with 7 bases of the junction left unmatched. Germline loops: CDR1 SNHLY, CDR2 FYNNEI. This receptor was taken from a human donor with severe aplastic anemia or a healthy control (not recorded which). This rearrangement joins TRBV2 to TRBJ1-2; TRBD1 agrees at 7 bases. Input material: sorted CD4+, CD8+, or CD8+CD57+ T cells (not recorded which) from PBMCs. CDR3 bases: TGTGCCAGCAGTGACTCAGGAGGGGGCGATGGCTACACCTTC. Protein: CASSDSGGGDGYTF.